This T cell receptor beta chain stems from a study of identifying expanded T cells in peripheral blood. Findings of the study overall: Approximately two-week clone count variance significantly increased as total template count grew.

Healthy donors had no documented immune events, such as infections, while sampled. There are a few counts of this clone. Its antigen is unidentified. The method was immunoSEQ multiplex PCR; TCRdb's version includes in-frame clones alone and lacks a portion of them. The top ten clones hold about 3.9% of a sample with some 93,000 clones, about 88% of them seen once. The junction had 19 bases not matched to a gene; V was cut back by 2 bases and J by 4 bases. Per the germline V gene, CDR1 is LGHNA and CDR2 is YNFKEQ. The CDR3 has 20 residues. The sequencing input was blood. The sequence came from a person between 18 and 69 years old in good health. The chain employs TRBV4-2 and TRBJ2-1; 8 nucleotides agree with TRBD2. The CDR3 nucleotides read TGTGCCAGCAGCCAACAAACTTCTGGGTGGGCGGGAGGACAATACAATGAGCAGTTCTTC. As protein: CASSQQTSGWAGGQYNEQFF.